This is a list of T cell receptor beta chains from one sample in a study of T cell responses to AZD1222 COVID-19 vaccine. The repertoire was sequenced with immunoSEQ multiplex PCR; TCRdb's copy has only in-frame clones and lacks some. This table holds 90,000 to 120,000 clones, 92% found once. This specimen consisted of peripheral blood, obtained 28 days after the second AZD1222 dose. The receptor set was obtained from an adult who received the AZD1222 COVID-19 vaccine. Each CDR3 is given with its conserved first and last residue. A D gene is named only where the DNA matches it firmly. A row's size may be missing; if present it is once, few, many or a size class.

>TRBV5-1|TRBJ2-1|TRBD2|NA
TGCGCCAGCAGCTTGGTCGGGCGGGAGACGTACAATGAGCAGTTCTTC
CASSLVGRETYNEQFF
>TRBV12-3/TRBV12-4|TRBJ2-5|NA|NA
TGTGCCAGCAGTTTGTGGCAGCAAGAGACCCAGTACTTC
CASSLWQQETQYF
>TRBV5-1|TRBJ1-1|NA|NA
TGCGCCAGCAGCTTGGCGGGGGGCCTAGCGAACACTGAAGCTTTCTTT
CASSLAGGLANTEAFF
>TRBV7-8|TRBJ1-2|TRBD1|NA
TGTGCCAGCAGCTCGACAGGGTCTAACTATGGCTACACCTTC
CASSSTGSNYGYTF
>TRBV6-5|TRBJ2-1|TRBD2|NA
TGTGCCAGCGGCAAGGGACTAGCACTCTACAATGAGCAGTTCTTC
CASGKGLALYNEQFF
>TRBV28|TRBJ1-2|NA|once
TGTGCCAGCAGTTTAACGGAGGGGAACTATGGCTACACCTTC
CASSLTEGNYGYTF
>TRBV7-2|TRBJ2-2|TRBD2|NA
TGTGCCAGCAGCTTAGGGCTAGCGGGAGGGGTGAAAACCGGGGAGCTGTTTTTT
CASSLGLAGGVKTGELFF
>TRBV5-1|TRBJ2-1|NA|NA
TGCGCCAGCAGCTCCCCCGGGGCCCACAATGAGCAGTTCTTC
CASSSPGAHNEQFF
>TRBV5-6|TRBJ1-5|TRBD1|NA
TGTGCCAGCAGCCCCGGGACAGAAGGCAATCAGCCCCAGCATTTT
CASSPGTEGNQPQHF
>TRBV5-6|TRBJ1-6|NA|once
TGTGCCAGCAGCTACAGGGCCTATAATTCACCCCTCCACTTT
CASSYRAYNSPLHF
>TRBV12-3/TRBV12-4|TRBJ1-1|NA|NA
TGTGCCAGCAGTTCGGGGTATAACACTGAAGCTTTCTTT
CASSSGYNTEAFF
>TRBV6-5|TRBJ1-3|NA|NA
TGTGCCAGCAGTTACTCCGAACAGACCTCTGGAAACACCATATATTTT
CASSYSEQTSGNTIYF
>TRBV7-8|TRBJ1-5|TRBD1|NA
TGTGCCAGCAGCCCTGGGACAGATCAGGGCAATCAGCCCCAGCATTTT
CASSPGTDQGNQPQHF
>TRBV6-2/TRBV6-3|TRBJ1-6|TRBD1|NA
TGTGCCAGCAGTTCTTACAGGGGGCTCGGTTCACCCCTCCACTTT
CASSSYRGLGSPLHF
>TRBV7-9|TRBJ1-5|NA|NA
TGTGCCAGCAGCTTAGAAGGGATCCTTCAGCCCCAGCATTTT
CASSLEGILQPQHF
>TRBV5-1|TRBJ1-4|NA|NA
TGCGCCAGCAGCTTCGGGGAGGTCAGCCTAAATGAAAAACTGTTTTTT
CASSFGEVSLNEKLFF
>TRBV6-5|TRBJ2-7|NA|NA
TGTGCCAGCAGAGTTTATAGCGGCGAGCAGTACTTC
CASRVYSGEQYF
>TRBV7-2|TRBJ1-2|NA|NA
TGTGCCAGCAGCTTAGTATATGGGACCGCCAAGGGCTACACCTTC
CASSLVYGTAKGYTF
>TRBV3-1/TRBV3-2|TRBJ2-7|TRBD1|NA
TGTGCCAGCTCCTTAACCGGGACAGGGATTTACGAGCAGTACTTC
CASSLTGTGIYEQYF
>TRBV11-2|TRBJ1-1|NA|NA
TGTGCCAGCAGCTTTATTTTGGGGGACACTGAAGCTTTCTTT
CASSFILGDTEAFF
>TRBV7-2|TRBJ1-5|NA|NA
TGTGCCAGCAGCTTAGTTTGGGGGCCAGATCAGCCCCAGCATTTT
CASSLVWGPDQPQHF
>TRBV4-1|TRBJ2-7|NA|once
TGCGCCAGCAGCCAAGATTCGGGGACCCCCTACGAGCAGTACTTC
CASSQDSGTPYEQYF
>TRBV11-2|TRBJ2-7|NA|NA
TGTGCCAGCAGCTCAAGGCGCGGGACCTACGAGCAGTACTTC
CASSSRRGTYEQYF
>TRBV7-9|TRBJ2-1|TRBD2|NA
TGTGCCAGCAGCCCACAAGGGCGGGGGGCCAGGGATGAGCAGTTCTTC
CASSPQGRGARDEQFF
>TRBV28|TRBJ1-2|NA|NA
TGTGCCAGCTTCGAGGGGTTGAGCTATGGCTACACCTTC
CASFEGLSYGYTF
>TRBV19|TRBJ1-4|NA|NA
TGTGCCAGTAGTATAAGACAAGGGATTATTTCAACTAATGAAAAACTGTTTTTT
CASSIRQGIISTNEKLFF
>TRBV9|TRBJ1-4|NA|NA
TGTGCCAGCAGCGTGGGGGCGCATGAGGAAAAACTGTTTTTT
CASSVGAHEEKLFF
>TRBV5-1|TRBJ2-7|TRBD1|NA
TGCGCCAGCAGCTTGCAACAGGGGGACGAGCAGTACTTC
CASSLQQGDEQYF
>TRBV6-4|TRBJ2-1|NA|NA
TGTGCCAGCAGTGATCCGGGAACTCCGAGGAATGAGCAGTTCTTC
CASSDPGTPRNEQFF
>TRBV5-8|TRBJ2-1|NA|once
TGTGCCAGTGGGGGAAGGGCCTGGACGAACAATGAGCAGTTCTTC
CASGGRAWTNNEQFF
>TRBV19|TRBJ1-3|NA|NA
TGTGCCAGTAGTCTCGTAATGGTCTCTGGAAACACCATATATTTT
CASSLVMVSGNTIYF
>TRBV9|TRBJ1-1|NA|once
TGTGCCAGCAGCGTAGTATCGATAAACACTGAAGCTTTCTTT
CASSVVSINTEAFF
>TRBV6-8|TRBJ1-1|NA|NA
TGTGCCAGCAGTCCTGCCTACCTGTTGAGGCAAAGAGCTTTCTTT
CASSPAYLLRQRAFF
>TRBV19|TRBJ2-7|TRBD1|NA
TGTGCCAGTAGTGAGATGCCGGGACAGGGGGCCTACGAGCAGTACTTC
CASSEMPGQGAYEQYF
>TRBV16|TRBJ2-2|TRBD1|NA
TGTGCCAGCAGCCGCTCCGGGACAGGTACCGGGGAGCTGTTTTTT
CASSRSGTGTGELFF
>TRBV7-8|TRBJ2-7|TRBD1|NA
TGTGCCAGCAGCGGGGACAGGGTAACCTACGAGCAGTACTTC
CASSGDRVTYEQYF
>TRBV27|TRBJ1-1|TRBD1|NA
TGTGCCAGCAGTTTATCGGGCAGGGGGGGGTGGACTGAAGCTTTCTTT
CASSLSGRGGWTEAFF
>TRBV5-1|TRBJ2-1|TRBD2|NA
TGCGCCAGCAGTCCGCTGACTAGCGCGAACAATGAGCAGTTCTTC
CASSPLTSANNEQFF
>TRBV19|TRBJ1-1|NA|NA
TGTGCCAGTGCAAGTACGGCAGGGAACACTGAAGCTTTCTTT
CASASTAGNTEAFF
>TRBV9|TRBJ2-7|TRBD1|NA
TGTGCCAGCAGCGCCGGACAGGGGCTTCCCTACGAGCAGTACTTC
CASSAGQGLPYEQYF
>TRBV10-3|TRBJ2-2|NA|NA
TGTGCCATCAGTGATTCCCCTACGAACACCGGGGAGCTGTTTTTT
CAISDSPTNTGELFF
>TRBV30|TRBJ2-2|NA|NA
TGTGCCTGGATTGGCCGGGACCGACAAGGTGGGGAGCTGTTTTTT
CAWIGRDRQGGELFF
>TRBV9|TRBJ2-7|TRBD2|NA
TGTGCCAGCAGCGTAGGAGCTAGCGGGAGCAACGAGCAGTACTTC
CASSVGASGSNEQYF
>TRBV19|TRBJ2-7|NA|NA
TGTGCCAGTAGTAGCAGGGGCGATAGCTCCTACGAGCAGTACTTC
CASSSRGDSSYEQYF
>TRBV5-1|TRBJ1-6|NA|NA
TGCGCCAGCAGCCGGGACGGATATAATTCACCCCTCCACTTT
CASSRDGYNSPLHF
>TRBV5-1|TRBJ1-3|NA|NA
TGCGCCAGCAGCCCGGGGGACGGAAACACCATATATTTT
CASSPGDGNTIYF
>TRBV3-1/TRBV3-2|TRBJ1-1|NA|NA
TGTGCCAGCAGATATAACACTGAAGCTTTCTTT
CASRYNTEAFF
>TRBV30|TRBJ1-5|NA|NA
TGTGCCTGCAACGGGGGGTTCAATCAGCCCCAGCATTTT
CACNGGFNQPQHF